A single sample is the source of the 32 T cell receptor beta chains below, sequenced in a study of blood T cell repertoires in COVID-19. Some clones are missing from TCRdb's copy, which holds only in-frame ones; the method was immunoSEQ multiplex PCR. Counted here are around 430,000 clones, just under 90% occurring once; the ten biggest clones make up approximately 9.3%. The specimen was PBMCs or T cells enriched from blood (not recorded which). These receptors originate from a woman in her fifties or sixties who had recovered from COVID-19.

This clone was seen just once. The rearrangement joins TRBV5-6 to TRBJ1-1, with D unclear. The CDR3 runs to 12 residues. Germline CDR1 SGHDT, CDR2 YYEEEE. Trimming took 6 bases from V and 10 from J, leaving 16 bases between them. CDR3 region: CASTRSSGAAFF. Written as DNA, the CDR3 is TGTGCCAGCACCCGGTCCTCGGGAGCAGCTTTCTTT.

J is TRBJ1-2 and V is TRBV4-2, with a weak D call TRBD1 (5 bases). The V and J ends lost 1 base and 3 bases respectively, with 12 bases between them. CDR3 length equals 15 residues. Germline-derived CDR1 and CDR2 are LGHNA and YNFKEQ. The CDR3 nucleotides read TGTGCCAGCAGCCAAGGAGGGAGGGGACACTATGGCTACACCTTC. Translation: CASSQGGRGHYGYTF.

This clone was found a few times. CDR3 bases: TGTGCCAGCACTTCAGGGCCTAATTCACCCCTCCACTTT. It yields the protein CASTSGPNSPLHF. The chain joins TRBV28 to TRBJ1-6; D may be TRBD1 (5 bases). The germline CDR1 and CDR2 sequences are MDHEN and SYDVKM. The CDR3 covers 13 residues. V shed 7 bases and J shed 6 bases, with 10 bases lying between them.

The chain carries TRBV28 and TRBJ1-1; D is possibly TRBD1 (6 bases). Germline CDR1 MDHEN, CDR2 SYDVKM. With 10 bases removed from V and 0 bases from J, the gap between germline ends came to 15 bases. The CDR3 runs to 14 residues. The CDR3 coding sequence is TGTGCCATCATCCCGGGACACATGAACACTGAAGCTTTCTTT. Translation: CAIIPGHMNTEAFF. The variable domain in full, with the rest retrieved from reference TRBV28 and TRBJ1-1, is DVKVTQSSRYLVKRTGEKVFLECVQDMDHENMFWYRQDPGLGLRLIYFSYDVKMKEKGDIPEGYSVSREKKERFSLILESASTNQTSMYLCAIIPGHMNTEAFFGQGTRLTVV.

The chain joins TRBV4-1 to TRBJ1-1; maybe TRBD1 (5 bases). This CDR3 is 14 amino acids long. V was clipped by 2 bases and J by 1 base, with 8 bases between them. In germline, CDR1 is MGHRA, CDR2 YSYEKL. CDR3 amino acids: CASSQPDRNTEAFF. For the CDR3, the DNA is TGCGCCAGCAGCCAACCCGACAGGAACACTGAAGCTTTCTTT.

This clone was detected once. The genes are TRBV3-1 (or the pseudogene TRBV3-2) and TRBJ1-2; possibly TRBD1 for D (6 bases). V lost 4 bases, J lost 4 bases, and 13 bases lay in between. This CDR3 has 14 residues. Germline V lookup: CDR1 LGHDT, CDR2 YNNKEL (reference sequence). The CDR3, as DNA: TGTGCCAGCAGCCTCCAGAAAGGGGGCTATGGCTACACCTTC. It translates to CASSLQKGGYGYTF.

The V and J genes are TRBV18 and TRBJ1-6; no clear D. Trimming shortened V by 1 base and J by 5 bases, and 6 bases separated the two germline ends. Germline assignment: CDR1 KGHSH and CDR2 LQKENI. The CDR3 extends over 14 amino acids. The DNA of the CDR3 is TGTGCCAGCTCACCACGAACGGATAATTCACCCCTCCACTTT. Its protein product is CASSPRTDNSPLHF.

The chain carries TRBV9 and TRBJ1-4, with D perhaps TRBD1 (5 bases). The CDR3 totals 17 residues. Germline V CDR1 and CDR2: SGDLS, YYNGEE. The germline V and J ends were trimmed by 0 bases and 8 bases, with 20 bases remaining between them. The CDR3 loop is CASSVEGDPWEVEKLFF. CDR3 nucleotides: TGTGCCAGCAGCGTAGAAGGGGACCCTTGGGAGGTCGAAAAACTGTTTTTT.

The V gene is TRBV6-5, the J gene TRBJ1-4; TRBD1 matches 10 bases. The V gene's germline CDR1 is MNHEY and CDR2 SVGAGI. CDR3 length equals 15 residues. Losses at the gene ends were 5 bases for V and 5 bases for J; bases not matched to a gene: 5. In nucleotides, the CDR3 is TGTGCCAGCAGTATACTGGGACAGGGGAATGAAAAACTGTTTTTT. It translates to CASSILGQGNEKLFF.

The chain has TRBV4-3 and TRBJ1-5, with unresolved D. Trimming took 4 bases from V and 7 from J, leaving 23 bases between them. Germline-derived CDR1 and CDR2 are LGHNA and YSLEER. The CDR3 contains 17 residues. The CDR3 here is CASSPSRAGSPRQPQHF. DNA of the CDR3: TGCGCCAGCAGCCCATCAAGGGCCGGGAGCCCAAGGCAGCCCCAGCATTTT.

The table lists this clone with a count of one. The J gene is TRBJ2-2, the V gene TRBV28; tentative D call: TRBD2 (6 bases). Per the germline V gene, CDR1 is MDHEN and CDR2 is SYDVKM. V lost 6 bases and J lost 1, with 15 bases in between. This CDR3 is built from 16 residues. The CDR3 reads CASRLPGTGNTGELFF. CDR3 bases: TGTGCCAGCAGACTACCTGGGACTGGGAACACCGGGGAGCTGTTTTTT.

The rearrangement joins TRBV25-1 to TRBJ1-1; the D gene is possibly TRBD1 (5 bases). The V gene's germline CDR1 is MGHDK and CDR2 SYGVNS. The CDR3 extends over 15 amino acids. The V end was cut by 4 bases, the J end by 7 bases, with 19 bases between. The CDR3 nucleotides read TGTGCCAGCAGTGCCCCCGGCCAGGGAATCCTTGAAGCTTTCTTT. Translating it yields CASSAPGQGILEAFF. The full variable domain, with the rest looked up from reference TRBV25-1 and TRBJ1-1, is EADIYQTPRYLVIGTGKKITLECSQTMGHDKMYWYQQDPGMELHLIHYSYGVNSTEKGDLSSESTVSRIRTEHFPLTLESARPSHTSQYLCASSAPGQGILEAFFGQGTRLTVV.

This chain links TRBV11-2 with TRBJ2-2, with 12 bases matching TRBD2. The CDR3 extends over 18 amino acids. Germline values: CDR1 SGHAT, CDR2 FQNNGV. V dropped 6 bases and J dropped 2; count of bases not matched to a gene: 10. The CDR3 nucleotides read TGTGCCAGCAGGGCCCTACTAGCGGGGGGACCTAACACCGGGGAGCTGTTTTTT. Protein sequence: CASRALLAGGPNTGELFF. The variable domain in full, with the rest retrieved from reference TRBV11-2 and TRBJ2-2, is EAGVAQSPRYKIIEKRQSVAFWCNPISGHATLYWYQQILGQGPKLLIQFQNNGVVDDSQLPKDRFSAERLKGVDSTLKIQPAKLEDSAVYLCASRALLAGGPNTGELFFGEGSRLTVL.

This clone was observed a few times. The V gene is TRBV21-1, the J gene TRBJ1-4. TRBV21-1 is marked as a pseudogene. The CDR3 has 14 residues. In nucleotides, the CDR3 is TGTGCCAGCAGAGCGGGACACAGAAATGAAAAACTGTTTTTT. As protein: CASRAGHRNEKLFF.

Remarks on this clone: In the same sample, other DNA sequences code for this CDR3. This chain links TRBV6-5 with TRBJ2-7; no clear D gene. The CDR3 runs to 13 residues. Germline V CDR1 and CDR2: MNHEY, SVGAGI. Trimming shortened V by 3 bases and J by 0 bases, and 6 bases separated the two germline ends. The CDR3 region is CASSYLSSYEQYF. In DNA, the CDR3 is TGTGCCAGCAGTTATTTGAGCTCCTACGAGCAGTACTTC.

In this sample, this clone turned up once. V gene TRBV18 combines with J gene TRBJ2-7; 7 nucleotides align to TRBD2. This CDR3 is 15 amino acids long. V shed 4 bases and J 3 bases; nucleotides not matched to a gene: 9. CDR1 and CDR2 from the germline V gene are KGHSH and LQKENI. The CDR3 sequence: CASSQGRGLYYEQYF. CDR3 bases: TGTGCCAGCTCACAAGGGCGGGGACTATACTACGAGCAGTACTTC.

The chain has TRBV6-5 and TRBJ1-2, with TRBD1 matching 9 bases. The length of the CDR3 is 14 residues. Germline V CDR1 and CDR2: MNHEY, SVGAGI. V trimming: 4 bases; J trimming: 1 base; junction bases outside the gene matches: 1. DNA for the CDR3: TGTGCCAGCAGTTGGACAGGGGTTAACTATGGCTACACCTTC. It specifies CASSWTGVNYGYTF.

The J gene is TRBJ1-1, the V gene TRBV19, with D hard to call. CDR3 length: 16 amino acids. With 0 bases removed from V and 4 bases from J, the gap between germline ends came to 15 bases. Per the germline V gene, CDR1 is LNHDA and CDR2 is SQIVND (reference sequence). CDR3 sequence: CASSIEGPGASTEAFF. The CDR3 DNA sequence: TGTGCCAGTAGTATAGAGGGTCCGGGAGCGAGCACTGAAGCTTTCTTT. Using reference TRBV19 and TRBJ1-1 for the parts outside the CDR3, the full variable domain is DGGITQSPKYLFRKEGQNVTLSCEQNLNHDAMYWYRQDPGQGLRLIYYSQIVNDFQKGDIAEGYSVSREKKESFPLTVTSAQKNPTAFYLCASSIEGPGASTEAFFGQGTRLTVV.

This rearrangement joins TRBV7-2 to TRBJ2-3, with D possibly TRBD2 on 6 matching bases. The V end was cut by 1 base, the J end by 6 bases, with 14 bases between. The CDR3 totals 15 residues. Germline CDR1 and CDR2: SGHTA and FQGNSA. The CDR3 loop reads CASSLVPAGWDTQYF. The CDR3 DNA follows: TGTGCCAGCAGCTTAGTTCCGGCGGGGTGGGATACGCAGTATTTT.

This clone was seen only once. Additional DNA sequences in this sample encode the identical CDR3. The J gene is TRBJ2-6, the V gene TRBV28; D gene uncertain. This CDR3 region has 15 residues. V dropped 4 bases and J dropped 1 base, with 8 bases sitting between them. Germline lookup yields CDR1 MDHEN and CDR2 SYDVKM. The CDR3 reads CASSSVLSGANVLTF. CDR3 bases: TGTGCCAGCAGTTCGGTATTATCTGGGGCCAACGTCCTGACTTTC.

V usage is TRBV28 and J usage is TRBJ2-1; D may be TRBD2 (5 bases). V was trimmed by 1 base and J by 12 bases, leaving 10 bases between them. CDR1 and CDR2 (germline): MDHEN, SYDVKM. The CDR3 is 12 residues long. The CDR3, as DNA: TGTGCCAGCAGTTTATCGGGGTCCCCGCAGTTCTTC. Its protein is CASSLSGSPQFF.

This chain uses TRBV30 with TRBJ1-3; the D gene is possibly TRBD1 (6 bases). The V end was cut by 5 bases, the J end by 4 bases, with 24 bases between. CDR1 is GTSNPN and CDR2 is SVGIG in the germline V gene (reference sequence). The CDR3 has 17 residues. The CDR3 DNA sequence: TGTGCCTGGTATTACCGGGACATCGGAATCGGGGGAAACACCATATATTTT. It yields the protein CAWYYRDIGIGGNTIYF.

The chain combines TRBV29-1 with TRBJ1-3, with D hard to call. The CDR3 consists of 13 residues. CDR1 SQVTM and CDR2 ANQGSEA come from the germline V gene. V was shortened by 2 bases and J by 0 bases, with 5 bases between the two germline ends. CDR3 coding DNA: TGCAGCGTTGAACAGTACTCTGGAAACACCATATATTTT. Its protein is CSVEQYSGNTIYF.

The chain is built from TRBV12-3 or TRBV12-4 and TRBJ1-2; 8 nucleotides match TRBD1. The CDR3 contains 12 residues. Trimming took 6 bases from V and 7 from J; bases not matched to a gene: 4. CDR3 nucleotides: TGTGCCAGCAGCCGTGGACAGGGTGGCTACACCTTC. This encodes CASSRGQGGYTF.

This chain uses TRBV3-1 (or the pseudogene TRBV3-2) with TRBJ1-1, with D tentatively TRBD1 (5 bases). This CDR3 has 14 amino acids. CDR1 and CDR2 (germline): LGHDT, YNNKEL (reference sequence). The V gene lost 2 bases and the J gene lost 8 bases, with 15 bases spanning the gap. The CDR3 sequence is CASSQPIGGSEAFF. For the CDR3, the DNA is TGTGCCAGCAGCCAACCTATCGGGGGGTCGGAAGCTTTCTTT.

CDR3 DNA sequence: TGCAGCGTTCTTGCCGTCGGTAATGAAAAACTGTTTTTT. Translation gives CSVLAVGNEKLFF. The chain has TRBV29-1 and TRBJ1-4, with D hard to call. The CDR3 has 13 amino acids. Trimming cost V 5 bases and J 4 bases, with 11 bases left between them. CDR1 and CDR2 (germline): SQVTM, ANQGSEA.

The chain is built from TRBV10-3 and TRBJ1-2; the match to TRBD1 covers 7 bases. This CDR3 comprises 17 residues. V was clipped by 3 bases and J by 1 base; unmatched bases: 11. Looked up from germline, CDR1 is ENHRY and CDR2 is SYGVKD. For the CDR3, the DNA is TGTGCCATCAGTGACTTGCTGGGACAGAGATTTAACTATGGCTACACCTTC. This gives the protein CAISDLLGQRFNYGYTF.

The chain recombines TRBV18 with TRBJ1-2, with TRBD1 as a possible D gene (6 bases). V lost 5 bases and J lost 8, with 18 bases in between. The CDR3 covers 14 residues. Germline values: CDR1 KGHSH, CDR2 LQKENI. CDR3 coding DNA: TGTGCCAGCTCATCGGACAGCGGCCTGGGGGGCTACACCTTC. It codes for CASSSDSGLGGYTF.

The V and J genes are TRBV28 and TRBJ1-5; no reliable D call. Germline values: CDR1 MDHEN, CDR2 SYDVKM. The CDR3 length is 12 residues. V was trimmed by 3 bases and J by 6 bases, leaving 6 bases between them. Written as DNA, the CDR3 is TGTGCCAGCAGTTTGTCGTTTCAGCCCCAGCATTTT. Its protein product is CASSLSFQPQHF.

The V gene is TRBV19, the J gene TRBJ1-2, with TRBD1 matching over 10 bases. J lost 3 bases, V lost 5 bases, and 3 bases had no gene match. Germline V CDR1 and CDR2: LNHDA, SQIVND (reference sequence). The CDR3 totals 14 residues. The CDR3 sequence: CASSAGTGDYGYTF. CDR3 DNA sequence: TGTGCCAGTAGTGCCGGGACAGGGGACTATGGCTACACCTTC.

CDR3 in amino acids: CASSYSRRQNTEAFF. The CDR3 DNA reads as TGTGCCAGCAGTTACTCGAGGAGGCAGAACACTGAAGCTTTCTTT. This chain uses TRBV6-5 with TRBJ1-1; D is unclear. Trimming cost V 0 bases and J 1 base, with 9 bases left between them. CDR3 length: 15 residues. In germline, CDR1 is MNHEY, CDR2 SVGAGI.

The chain couples TRBV9 to TRBJ1-5, with 8 bases aligning to TRBD1. The CDR3 extends over 14 amino acids. The V segment lost 4 bases and the J segment 7 bases; nucleotides outside the gene matches: 7. In germline, CDR1 is SGDLS, CDR2 YYNGEE. Here the CDR3 DNA reads TGTGCCAGCAGCATGACAGGGGTCGGCCAGCCCCAGCATTTT. Translating gives CASSMTGVGQPQHF.